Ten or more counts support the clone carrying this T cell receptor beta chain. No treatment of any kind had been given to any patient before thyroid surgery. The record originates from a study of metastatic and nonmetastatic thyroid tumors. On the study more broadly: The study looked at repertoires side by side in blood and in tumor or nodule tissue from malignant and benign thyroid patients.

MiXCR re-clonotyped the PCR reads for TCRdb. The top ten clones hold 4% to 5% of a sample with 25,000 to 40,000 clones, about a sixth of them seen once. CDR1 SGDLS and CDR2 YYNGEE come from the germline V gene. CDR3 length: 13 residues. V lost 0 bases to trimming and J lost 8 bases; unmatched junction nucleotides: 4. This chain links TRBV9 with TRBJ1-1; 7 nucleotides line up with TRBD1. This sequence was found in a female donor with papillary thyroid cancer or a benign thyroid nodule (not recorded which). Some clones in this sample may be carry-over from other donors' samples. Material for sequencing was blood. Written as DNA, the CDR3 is TGTGCCAGCAGCGTAGGGGGGGACAGAGAAGCTTTCTTT. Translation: CASSVGGDREAFF.